The T cell receptor beta chain under discussion was sequenced for a study of T cells in Graves' hyperthyroidism and ophthalmopathy. Study-wide context: Peripheral blood draws took place at initial diagnosis, ahead of any treatment.

Patients counted as stable if ophthalmopathy did not develop within 18 months. Pregnant or lactating patients were excluded, as were those with uncontrolled infection or other autoimmune disease. This clonotype was found many times. In germline, CDR1 is SGHAT, CDR2 FQNNGV. This CDR3 contains 14 residues. Between the trimmed V and J ends, which lost 0 bases and 7 bases, there was a span of 12 bases. The source material, RNA transcripts, was used to amplify TCR beta CDR3 regions. The study used the HTBI primer set for a first-round RT-PCR of the TCR CDR3. TCRdb recomputed calls from the multiplex PCR reads with MiXCR, one row per CDR3 protein. The sample records some 560,000 distinct CDR3 sequences, less than 15% being singletons.

J is TRBJ2-5 and V is TRBV11-2; no firm D call. The TCR was taken from a woman aged 40 to 49 with Graves' hyperthyroidism. Sequences were obtained from blood. The CDR3: CASSLDGPVGTQYF. The CDR3 nucleotides are TGTGCCAGCAGCTTAGATGGCCCGGTGGGGACCCAGTACTTC.